Listed below are T cell receptor beta chains from one sample, sequenced in a study of regulatory T cells in long-lasting Graves disease. MiXCR was run by TCRdb on the multiplex PCR reads, yielding one entry per CDR3 protein. The sample lists 650,000 to 700,000 distinct CDR3 sequences, about 30% occurring once. The sample in question was peripheral blood mononuclear cells (PBMCs), obtained when the disease was refractory, from a patient treated with antithyroid drugs. The receptors derive from a female donor with Graves disease. Each CDR3 is given with its conserved first and last residue. D genes are given only for firm matches. Part of the rows lack a size; the others show once, few, many or a class for expanded clones.

D gene	CDR3 length	V gene	J gene	clone size	CDR3 protein	CDR3 DNA
.	14	TRBV3-1	TRBJ2-5	many	CASSQDEGQETQYF	TGTGCCAGCAGCCAAGATGAGGGCCAAGAGACCCAGTACTTC
.	13	TRBV7-9	TRBJ2-1	.	CASSSTLGNEQFF	TGTGCCAGCAGCTCCACTCTAGGGAATGAGCAGTTCTTC
.	18	TRBV5-5	TRBJ2-4	.	CASSLIARTNLAKNIQYF	TGTGCCAGCAGCTTGATAGCACGGACGAACCTAGCCAAAAACATTCAGTACTTC
.	15	TRBV20-1	TRBJ2-5	few	CSARDWRRTQETQYF	TGCAGTGCTAGAGATTGGCGAAGGACCCAAGAGACCCAGTACTTC
.	13	TRBV7-2	TRBJ2-7	.	CASSADSIGEQYF	TGTGCCAGCAGCGCGGACTCTATAGGGGAGCAGTACTTC
.	15	TRBV11-2	TRBJ2-2	few	CASSLGVSGYGELFF	TGTGCCAGCAGCTTAGGAGTTAGCGGATACGGGGAGCTGTTTTTT
.	16	TRBV5-6	TRBJ2-1	.	CASSQEVLDRGNEQFF	TGTGCCAGCAGCCAAGAGGTACTGGATAGGGGGAATGAGCAGTTCTTC
TRBD1	17	TRBV3-1	TRBJ2-5	once	CASSERTGHRVQETQYF	TGTGCCAGCAGCGAGAGGACAGGGCACCGCGTCCAAGAGACCCAGTACTTC
.	16	TRBV28	TRBJ2-7	.	CASSSPTLVPSYEQYF	TGTGCCAGCAGTTCGCCGACACTCGTTCCTTCCTACGAGCAGTACTTC
.	13	TRBV12-5	TRBJ1-2	many	CASGFDTRDGYTF	TGTGCTAGTGGTTTTGACACGCGAGACGGCTACACCTTC
.	15	TRBV6-2/TRBV6-3	TRBJ1-5	few	CASRQQGNSNQPQHF	TGTGCCAGCAGGCAACAGGGAAATAGCAATCAGCCCCAGCATTTT
TRBD1	18	TRBV7-9	TRBJ2-7	.	CASSLEGAKTPRTYEQYF	TGTGCCAGCAGCTTAGAGGGGGCCAAGACCCCAAGAACCTACGAGCAGTACTTC
.	15	TRBV15	TRBJ1-5	.	CGTRRDTENHQPQHF	TGTGGCACCCGCAGAGATACCGAAAACCATCAGCCCCAGCATTTT
.	14	TRBV6-9	TRBJ1-2	few	CASSYRRGRESLLF	TGTGCCAGCAGTTACCGTCGGGGCAGGGAATCTTTGTTATTC
.	14	TRBV5-5	TRBJ2-7	.	CASSLDSPPYEQYF	TGTGCCAGCAGCCTCGACAGTCCGCCCTACGAGCAGTACTTC
.	14	TRBV7-6	TRBJ1-1	once	CASSSGVANTKAFF	TGTGCCAGCAGCTCAGGGGTGGCGAACACTAAAGCTTTCTTT
TRBD1	14	TRBV7-3	TRBJ1-2	few	CASSLLAGGIGYTF	TGTGCCAGCAGCTTACTCGCAGGGGGCATCGGCTACACCTTC
TRBD2	15	TRBV6-1	TRBJ2-5	.	CASSTGLAGEETQYF	TGTGCCAGCAGTACGGGACTAGCGGGAGAAGAGACCCAGTACTTC
.	14	TRBV24-1	TRBJ1-5	.	CATSGGASGQPQHF	TGTGCCACCAGTGGCGGGGCAAGCGGTCAGCCCCAGCATTTT
.	14	TRBV6-9	TRBJ2-7	.	CASSYLFPDSEQYF	TGTGCCAGCAGTTACTTATTCCCCGACAGCGAGCAGTACTTC
.	15	TRBV5-1	TRBJ1-1	few	CASSLGTRMNTEAFF	TGCGCCAGCAGCTTGGGAACTCGGATGAACACTGAAGCTTTCTTT
.	15	TRBV7-9	TRBJ2-7	.	CASSLVHGATYEQYF	TGTGCCAGCAGCTTAGTACACGGGGCGACCTACGAGCAGTACTTC
TRBD1	19	TRBV28	TRBJ2-5	many	CASSFNRNCPTGVGETQYF	TGTGCCAGCAGTTTTAACCGAAACTGCCCGACAGGGGTAGGGGAGACCCAGTACTTC
.	14	TRBV6-1	TRBJ1-2	.	CASATGLDMYGYTF	TGTGCCAGCGCAACGGGGCTAGACATGTATGGCTACACCTTC
TRBD1	14	TRBV11-2	TRBJ2-5	many	CASSRPGGIETQYF	TGTGCCAGCAGTCGTCCAGGGGGCATAGAGACCCAGTACTTC
.	14	TRBV28	TRBJ1-1	.	CASSLNRRNTEAFF	TGTGCCAGCAGTTTAAATAGGAGAAACACTGAAGCTTTCTTT
TRBD1	12	TRBV20-1	TRBJ2-5	.	CSARSPQGAQYF	TGCAGTGCTAGATCCCCCCAGGGGGCCCAGTACTTC
TRBD2	17	TRBV25-1	TRBJ2-2	few	CASSPLAGAINTGELFF	TGTGCCAGCAGTCCTCTAGCGGGAGCTATAAACACCGGGGAGCTGTTTTTT
TRBD1	16	TRBV29-1	TRBJ1-1	.	CSVPGTDPFMNTEAFF	TGCAGCGTCCCCGGGACAGACCCTTTCATGAACACTGAAGCTTTCTTT
.	14	TRBV6-1	TRBJ1-1	.	CASPKLGFGTEAFF	TGTGCCAGCCCTAAACTTGGATTTGGGACTGAAGCTTTCTTT
.	16	TRBV12-3/TRBV12-4	TRBJ1-2	many	CASSLNRASGHYGYTF	TGTGCCAGCAGTTTAAACCGGGCGTCAGGGCACTATGGCTACACCTTC